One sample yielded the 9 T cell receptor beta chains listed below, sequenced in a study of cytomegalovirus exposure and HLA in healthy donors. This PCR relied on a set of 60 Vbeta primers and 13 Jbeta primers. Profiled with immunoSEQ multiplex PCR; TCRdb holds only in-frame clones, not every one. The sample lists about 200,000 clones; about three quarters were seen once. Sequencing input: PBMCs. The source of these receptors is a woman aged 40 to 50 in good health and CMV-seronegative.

Here the CDR3 reads CASSAFNYEQYF. The CDR3 DNA reads TGTGCCAGCAGTGCGTTCAACTACGAGCAGTACTTC. This chain connects TRBV2 to TRBJ2-5; D gene ambiguous. The J call may be wrong; the DNA end is better matched by TRBJ2-7. The CDR3 extends over 12 amino acids. Germline CDR1 and CDR2: SNHLY and FYNNEI.

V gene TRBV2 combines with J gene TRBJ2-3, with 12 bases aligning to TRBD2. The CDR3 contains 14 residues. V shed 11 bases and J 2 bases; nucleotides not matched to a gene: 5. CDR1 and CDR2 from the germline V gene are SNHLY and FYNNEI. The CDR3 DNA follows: TGTGCCGGAGGACTAGCGGGGACCACAGATACGCAGTATTTT. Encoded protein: CAGGLAGTTDTQYF.

The CDR3 DNA is TGTGCCAGCAGCTTAACGACAGGGATACTCCAAGAGACCCAGTACTTC. Translation gives CASSLTTGILQETQYF. J is TRBJ2-5 and V is TRBV7-2; 7 nucleotides match TRBD1. Germline V gives CDR1 SGHTA, CDR2 FQGNSA. The CDR3 covers 16 residues. Trimming at V came to 2 bases and at J to 1 base, leaving 7 bases not matched to a gene.

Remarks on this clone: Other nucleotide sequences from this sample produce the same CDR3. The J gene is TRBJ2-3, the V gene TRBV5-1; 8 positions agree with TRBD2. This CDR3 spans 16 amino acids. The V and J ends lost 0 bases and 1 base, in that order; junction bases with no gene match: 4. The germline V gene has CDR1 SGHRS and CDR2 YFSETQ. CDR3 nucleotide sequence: TGCGCCAGCAGCTTGGGGGTAGCGGGACGCACAGATACGCAGTATTTT. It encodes CASSLGVAGRTDTQYF.

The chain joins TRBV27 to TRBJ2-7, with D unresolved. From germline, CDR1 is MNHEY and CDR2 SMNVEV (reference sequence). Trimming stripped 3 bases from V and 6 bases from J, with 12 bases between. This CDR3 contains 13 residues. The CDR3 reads CASSFSPFGEQYF. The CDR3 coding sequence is TGTGCCAGCAGTTTTTCCCCTTTCGGCGAGCAGTACTTC.

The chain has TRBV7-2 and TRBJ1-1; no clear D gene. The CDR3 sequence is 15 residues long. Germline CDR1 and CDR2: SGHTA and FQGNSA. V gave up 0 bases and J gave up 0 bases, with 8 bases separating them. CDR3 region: CASSLAYTLNTEAFF. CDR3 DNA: TGTGCCAGCAGCTTAGCATACACCCTGAACACTGAAGCTTTCTTT.

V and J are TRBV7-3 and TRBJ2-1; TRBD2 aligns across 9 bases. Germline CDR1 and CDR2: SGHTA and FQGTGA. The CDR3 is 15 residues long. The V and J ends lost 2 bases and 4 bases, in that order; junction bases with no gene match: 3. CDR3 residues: CASSLETSGYNEQFF. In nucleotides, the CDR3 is TGTGCCAGCAGCTTAGAGACTAGCGGTTACAATGAGCAGTTCTTC.

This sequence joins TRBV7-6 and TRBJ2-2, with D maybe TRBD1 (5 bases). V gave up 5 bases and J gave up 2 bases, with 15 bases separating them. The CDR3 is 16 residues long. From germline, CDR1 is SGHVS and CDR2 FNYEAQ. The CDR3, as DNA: TGTGCCAGCAGCCTCTGGGTCCAGGGTAACACCGGGGAGCTGTTTTTT. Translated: CASSLWVQGNTGELFF.

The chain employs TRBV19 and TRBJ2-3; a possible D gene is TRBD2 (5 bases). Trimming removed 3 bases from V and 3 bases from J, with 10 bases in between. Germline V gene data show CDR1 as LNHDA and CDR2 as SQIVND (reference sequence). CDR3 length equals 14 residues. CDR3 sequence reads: CASSMGLATDTQYF. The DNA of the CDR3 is TGTGCCAGTAGTATGGGGTTAGCGACAGATACGCAGTATTTT.